The T cell receptor (beta chain) under discussion was sequenced for a study of CD8 T cells in Susac syndrome. About the research overall: Over 5 sequenced Susac syndrome patients had clinically active disease, while about 8 were in remission.

Germline V CDR1 and CDR2: MNHEY, SVGAGI. Unmatched junction bases numbered 9, after V lost 6 bases and J lost 6 bases. The length of the CDR3 is 15 residues. A quantity of roughly 0.5 to 1 ug RNA underwent reverse transcription using random hexamers. TCRdb processed the immunoSEQ multiplex PCR reads anew with MiXCR; each CDR3 protein has one entry. This table has about 83,000 distinct CDR3 sequences, roughly 95% appearing once. Specimen: CD8+ T cells from PBMCs. The rearrangement uses TRBV6-5 and TRBJ2-2; the match to TRBD1 covers 8 bases. This sequence was found in a human donor with Susac syndrome. In DNA, the CDR3 is TGTGCCAGCAGATCCCGGACAGGGTCCCCCGGGGAGCTGTTTTTT. This gives the protein CASRSRTGSPGELFF.